This T cell receptor beta chain stems from a study of CD8 T cells in ankylosing spondylitis. Points from the study as a whole: The disease-linked clones had a CD8+ phenotype and low blood frequencies. About 8 highly homologous variants formed a TCR beta motif that appeared characteristic of ankylosing spondylitis blood.

The CDR3 runs to 19 residues. V shed 2 bases and J 3 bases; nucleotides not matched to a gene: 14. CDR1 SGHAT and CDR2 FQNNGV come from the germline V gene. This clonotype was recorded many times. Its cognate antigen is unknown. MiXCR was run by TCRdb on the 5' RACE reads, yielding one entry per CDR3 protein. This table has about 130,000 distinct CDR3 sequences, around 9.7% appearing once. The chain is built from TRBV11-2 and TRBJ1-4; 8 nucleotides agree with TRBD1. The receptor's source is a male donor with ankylosing spondylitis or in good health (not recorded which). Sequencing was carried out using blood, either unsorted or a sorted T cell fraction (not recorded which). The CDR3, as DNA: TGTGCCAGCAGCTTATGGGGATTCAGGGGGCGTCAAGCTAATGAAAAACTGTTTTTT. This translates into CASSLWGFRGRQANEKLFF.